The clone carrying this TCR beta chain was seen more than once but under ten times. Its antigen remains unknown. The data are from a study of blood T cells in healthy people across ages. Study findings and constraints: Whereas aged donors had fewer naive CD4+ cells, long-lived donors had more of them and higher diversity.

V was shortened by 2 bases and J by 3 bases, with 15 bases between the two germline ends. CDR1 and CDR2 from the germline V gene are SGHDT and YYEEEE. The CDR3 extends over 15 amino acids. Combining a sample-barcoded 5' primer with a J-beta primer mix, a second PCR ran for roughly 7 to 11 cycles. A template-switch adaptor that had 12 random nucleotides put a tag on each cDNA molecule. Via MiXCR, TCRdb re-called the 5' RACE reads, giving one row per CDR3 protein. Of almost 300,000 distinct CDR3 sequences in the sample, 27% are singletons; the top ten hold approximately 29%. The sample consisted of blood. The V call is TRBV5-6, the J call TRBJ2-7; perhaps TRBD2 as D (5 bases). This clonotype was sampled from a woman in her 70s in good health. CDR3: CASSFRKVTNYEQYF. The CDR3 nucleotides are TGTGCCAGCAGCTTTCGGAAGGTGACTAACTACGAGCAGTACTTC.